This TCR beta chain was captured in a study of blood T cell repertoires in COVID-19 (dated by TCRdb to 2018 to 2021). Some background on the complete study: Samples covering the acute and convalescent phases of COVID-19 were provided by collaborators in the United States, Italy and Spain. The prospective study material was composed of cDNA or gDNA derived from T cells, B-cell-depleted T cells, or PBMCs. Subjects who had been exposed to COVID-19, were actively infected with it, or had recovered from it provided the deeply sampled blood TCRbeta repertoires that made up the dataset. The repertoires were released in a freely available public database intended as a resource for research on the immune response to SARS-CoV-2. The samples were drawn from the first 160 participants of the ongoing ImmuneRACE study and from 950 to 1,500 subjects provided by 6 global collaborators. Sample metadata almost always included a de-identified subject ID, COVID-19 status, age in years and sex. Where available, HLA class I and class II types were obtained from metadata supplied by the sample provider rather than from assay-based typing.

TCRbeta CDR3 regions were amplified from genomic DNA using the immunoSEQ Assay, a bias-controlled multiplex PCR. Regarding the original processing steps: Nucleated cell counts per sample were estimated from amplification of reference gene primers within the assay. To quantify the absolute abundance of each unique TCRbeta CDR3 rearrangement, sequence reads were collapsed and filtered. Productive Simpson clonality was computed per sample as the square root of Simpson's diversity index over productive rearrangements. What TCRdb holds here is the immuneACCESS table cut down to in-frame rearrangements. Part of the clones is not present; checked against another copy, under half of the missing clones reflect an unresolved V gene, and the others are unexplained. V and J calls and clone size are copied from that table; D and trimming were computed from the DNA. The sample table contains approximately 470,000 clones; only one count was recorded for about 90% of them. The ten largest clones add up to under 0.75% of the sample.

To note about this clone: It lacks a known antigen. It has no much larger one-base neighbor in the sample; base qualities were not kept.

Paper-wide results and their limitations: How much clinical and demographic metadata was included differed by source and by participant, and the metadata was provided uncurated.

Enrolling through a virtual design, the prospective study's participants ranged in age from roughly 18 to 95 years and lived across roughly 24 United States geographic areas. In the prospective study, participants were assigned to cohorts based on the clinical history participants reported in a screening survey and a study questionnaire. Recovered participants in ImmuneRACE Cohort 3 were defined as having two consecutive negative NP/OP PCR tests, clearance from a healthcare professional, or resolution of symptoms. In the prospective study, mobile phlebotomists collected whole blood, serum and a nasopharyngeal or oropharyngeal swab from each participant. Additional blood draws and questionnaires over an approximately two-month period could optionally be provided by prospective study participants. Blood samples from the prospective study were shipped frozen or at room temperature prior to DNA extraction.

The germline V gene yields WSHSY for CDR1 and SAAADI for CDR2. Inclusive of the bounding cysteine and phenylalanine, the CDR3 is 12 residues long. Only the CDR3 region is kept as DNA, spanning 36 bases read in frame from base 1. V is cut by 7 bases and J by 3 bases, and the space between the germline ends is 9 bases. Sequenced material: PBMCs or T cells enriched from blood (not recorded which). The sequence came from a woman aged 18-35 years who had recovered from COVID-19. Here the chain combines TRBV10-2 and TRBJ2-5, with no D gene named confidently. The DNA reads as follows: TGCGCCAGCAAGAGCCTTGAAGAGACCCAGTACTTC. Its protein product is CASKSLEETQYF.